The next 5 T cell receptor beta chains were all read from a single sample in a study of beta chain features in type 1 diabetes. Reverse transcription of all isolated RNA meant that expressed TCRB transcripts were sequenced. The data were produced by immunoSEQ multiplex PCR, yet TCRdb's version contains in-frame clones alone and is incomplete. The top ten hold approximately 0.05% of the sample, which has around 500,000 clones, roughly an eighth seen once. Sequencing was done on a sample of naive CD4+ T cells from blood. Source of these receptors: a woman aged 18-29 years in good health.

This clone occurred a few times. J is TRBJ2-3 and V is TRBV4-3, with 8 bases aligning to TRBD2. The germline V gene has CDR1 LGHNA and CDR2 YSLEER. J gave up 4 bases and V 1 base, and 10 bases lay outside the gene matches. CDR3 length: 17 residues. The CDR3 spells CASSQALAGPGADTQYF. In nucleotides, the CDR3 is TGCGCCAGCAGCCAAGCTTTAGCGGGACCTGGGGCAGATACGCAGTATTTT.

This clone was detected a few times. The chain is built from TRBV28 and TRBJ2-7; 7 positions agree with TRBD1. The CDR3 consists of 11 residues. The germline CDR1 and CDR2 sequences are MDHEN and SYDVKM. Trimming at V came to 6 bases and at J to 8 bases, leaving 4 bases not matched to a gene. CDR3 sequence: CASSFRGKQYV. The CDR3 region has the DNA TGTGCCAGCAGCTTCAGGGGGAAGCAGTACGTC.

This clone was detected a few times. This sequence joins TRBV7-9 and TRBJ2-4; 8 nucleotides match TRBD1. The germline CDR1 and CDR2 sequences are SEHNR and FQNEAQ (reference sequence). J was trimmed by 1 base and V by 5 bases; bases with no gene match: 4. The CDR3 covers 15 residues. The CDR3, as DNA: TGTGCCAGCAGCGACAGGGGTCTGGCCAAAAACATTCAGTACTTC. Its protein is CASSDRGLAKNIQYF.

This clone was seen a few times. The V gene is TRBV28, the J gene TRBJ1-2; D is uncertain. Per the germline V gene, CDR1 is MDHEN and CDR2 is SYDVKM. Trimming removed 3 bases from V and 4 bases from J, with 6 bases in between. The CDR3 extends over 12 amino acids. CDR3 sequence (DNA): TGTGCCAGCAGTTTGAACGGCTATGGCTACACCTTC. Protein sequence: CASSLNGYGYTF.

CDR3 sequence: CASSERTVHISYEQYF. The CDR3 DNA reads as TGTGCCAGCAGTGAGCGGACAGTCCACATTTCCTACGAGCAGTACTTC. This rearrangement joins TRBV6-1 to TRBJ2-7; possible D gene TRBD1, 6 bases. V was clipped by 3 bases and J by 1 base, with 16 bases between them. The CDR3 sequence is 16 residues long. CDR1 and CDR2 (germline): MNHNS, SASEGT.